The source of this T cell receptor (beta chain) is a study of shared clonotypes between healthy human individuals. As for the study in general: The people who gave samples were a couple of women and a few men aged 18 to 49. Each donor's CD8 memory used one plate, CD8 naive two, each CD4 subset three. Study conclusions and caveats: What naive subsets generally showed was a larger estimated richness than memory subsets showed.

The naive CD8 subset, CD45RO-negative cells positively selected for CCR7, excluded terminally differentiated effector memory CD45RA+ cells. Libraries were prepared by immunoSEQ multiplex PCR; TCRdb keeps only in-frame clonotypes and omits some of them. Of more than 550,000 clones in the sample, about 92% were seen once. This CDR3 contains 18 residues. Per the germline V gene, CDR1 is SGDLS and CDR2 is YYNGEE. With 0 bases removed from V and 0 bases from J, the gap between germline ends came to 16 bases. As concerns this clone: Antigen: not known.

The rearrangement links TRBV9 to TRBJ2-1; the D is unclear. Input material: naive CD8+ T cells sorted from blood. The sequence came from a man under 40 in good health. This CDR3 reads CASSVESHYRSSYNEQFF. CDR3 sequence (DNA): TGTGCCAGCAGCGTAGAGTCCCATTACCGAAGCTCCTACAATGAGCAGTTCTTC.